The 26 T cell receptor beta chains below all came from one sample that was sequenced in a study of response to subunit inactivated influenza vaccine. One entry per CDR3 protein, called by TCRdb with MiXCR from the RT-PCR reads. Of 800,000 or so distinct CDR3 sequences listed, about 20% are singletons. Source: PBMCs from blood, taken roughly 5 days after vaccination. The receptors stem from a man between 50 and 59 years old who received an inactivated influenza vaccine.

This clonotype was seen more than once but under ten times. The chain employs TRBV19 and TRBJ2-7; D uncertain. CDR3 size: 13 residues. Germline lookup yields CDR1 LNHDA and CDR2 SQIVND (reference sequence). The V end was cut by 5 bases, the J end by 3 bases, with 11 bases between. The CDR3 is CASSPREFYEQYF. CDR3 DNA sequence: TGTGCCAGTAGTCCCAGAGAATTCTACGAGCAGTACTTC.

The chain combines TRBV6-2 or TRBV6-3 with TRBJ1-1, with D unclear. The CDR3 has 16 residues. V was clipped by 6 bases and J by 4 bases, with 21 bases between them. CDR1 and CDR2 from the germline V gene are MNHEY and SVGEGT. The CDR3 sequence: CASRKGWGRGGTEAFF. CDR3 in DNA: TGTGCCAGCAGAAAAGGTTGGGGTAGAGGTGGCACTGAAGCTTTCTTT.

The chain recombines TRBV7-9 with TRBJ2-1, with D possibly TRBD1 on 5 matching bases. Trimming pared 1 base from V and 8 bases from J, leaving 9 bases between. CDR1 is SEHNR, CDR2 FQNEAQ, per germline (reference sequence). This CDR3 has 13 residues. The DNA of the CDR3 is TGTGCCAGCAGCTTAGGCAGGGCCCATGAGCAGTTCTTC. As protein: CASSLGRAHEQFF. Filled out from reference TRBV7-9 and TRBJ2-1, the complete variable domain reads DTGVSQNPRHKITKRGQNVTFRCDPISEHNRLYWYRQTLGQGPEFLTYFQNEAQLEKSRLLSDRFSAERPKGSFSTLEIQRTEQGDSAMYLCASSLGRAHEQFFGPGTRLTVL.

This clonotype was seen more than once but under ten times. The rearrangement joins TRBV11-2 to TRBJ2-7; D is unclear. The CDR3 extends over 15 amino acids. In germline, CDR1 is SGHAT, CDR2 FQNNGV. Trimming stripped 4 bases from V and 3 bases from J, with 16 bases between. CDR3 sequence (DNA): TGTGCCAGCAGCTCCCGCGGTTACACACTCTACGAGCAGTACTTC. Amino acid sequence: CASSSRGYTLYEQYF. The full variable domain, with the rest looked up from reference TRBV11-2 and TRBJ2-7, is EAGVAQSPRYKIIEKRQSVAFWCNPISGHATLYWYQQILGQGPKLLIQFQNNGVVDDSQLPKDRFSAERLKGVDSTLKIQPAKLEDSAVYLCASSSRGYTLYEQYFGPGTRLTVT.

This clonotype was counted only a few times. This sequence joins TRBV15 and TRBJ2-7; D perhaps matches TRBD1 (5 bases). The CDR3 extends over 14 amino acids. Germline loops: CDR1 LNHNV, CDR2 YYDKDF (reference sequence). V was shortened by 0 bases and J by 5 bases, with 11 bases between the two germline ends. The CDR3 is CATSRELGAHEQYF. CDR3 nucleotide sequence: TGTGCCACCAGCAGAGAGCTAGGGGCCCACGAGCAGTACTTC. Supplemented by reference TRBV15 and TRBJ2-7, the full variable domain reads DAMVIQNPRYQVTQFGKPVTLSCSQTLNHNVMYWYQQKSSQAPKLLFHYYDKDFNNEADTPDNFQSRRPNTSFCFLDIRSPGLGDTAMYLCATSRELGAHEQYFGPGTRLTVT.

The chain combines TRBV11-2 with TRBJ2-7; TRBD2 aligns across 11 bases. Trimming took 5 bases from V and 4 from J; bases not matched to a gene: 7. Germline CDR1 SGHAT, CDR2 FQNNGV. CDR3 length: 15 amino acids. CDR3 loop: CASSDSGGATYEQYF. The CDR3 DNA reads TGTGCCAGCAGCGATAGCGGGGGGGCCACGTACGAGCAGTACTTC. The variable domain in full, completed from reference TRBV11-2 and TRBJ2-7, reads EAGVAQSPRYKIIEKRQSVAFWCNPISGHATLYWYQQILGQGPKLLIQFQNNGVVDDSQLPKDRFSAERLKGVDSTLKIQPAKLEDSAVYLCASSDSGGATYEQYFGPGTRLTVT.

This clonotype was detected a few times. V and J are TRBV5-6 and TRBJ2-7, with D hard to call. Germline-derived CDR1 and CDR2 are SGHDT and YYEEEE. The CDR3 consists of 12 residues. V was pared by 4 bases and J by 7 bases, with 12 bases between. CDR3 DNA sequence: TGTGCCAGCAGCCGACGCTCCCGGGAGCAGTACTTC. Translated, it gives CASSRRSREQYF.

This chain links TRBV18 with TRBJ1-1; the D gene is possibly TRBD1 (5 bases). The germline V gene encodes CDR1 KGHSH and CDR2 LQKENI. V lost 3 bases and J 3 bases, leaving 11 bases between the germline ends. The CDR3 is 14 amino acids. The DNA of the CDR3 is TGTGCCAGCTCACCGCCGGGGGAGGACACTGAAGCTTTCTTT. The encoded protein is CASSPPGEDTEAFF.

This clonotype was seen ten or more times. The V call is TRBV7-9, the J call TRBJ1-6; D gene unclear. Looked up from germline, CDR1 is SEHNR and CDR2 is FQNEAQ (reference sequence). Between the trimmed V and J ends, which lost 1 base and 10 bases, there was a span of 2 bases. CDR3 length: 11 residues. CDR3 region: CASSLGSPLHF. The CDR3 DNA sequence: TGTGCCAGCAGCTTAGGGTCACCCCTCCACTTT. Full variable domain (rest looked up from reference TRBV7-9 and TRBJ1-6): DTGVSQNPRHKITKRGQNVTFRCDPISEHNRLYWYRQTLGQGPEFLTYFQNEAQLEKSRLLSDRFSAERPKGSFSTLEIQRTEQGDSAMYLCASSLGSPLHFGNGTRLTVT.

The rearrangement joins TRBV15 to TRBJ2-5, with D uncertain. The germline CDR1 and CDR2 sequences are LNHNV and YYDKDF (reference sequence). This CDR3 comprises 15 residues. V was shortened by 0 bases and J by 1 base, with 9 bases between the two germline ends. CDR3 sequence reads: CATSRDGKGQETQYF. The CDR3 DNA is TGTGCCACCAGCAGAGATGGGAAAGGCCAAGAGACCCAGTACTTC.

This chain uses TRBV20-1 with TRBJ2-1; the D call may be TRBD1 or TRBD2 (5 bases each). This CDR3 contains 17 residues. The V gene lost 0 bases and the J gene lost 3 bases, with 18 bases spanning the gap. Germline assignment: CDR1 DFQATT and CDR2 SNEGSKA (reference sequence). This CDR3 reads CSARDPSGAQFYNEQFF. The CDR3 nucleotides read TGCAGTGCTAGAGATCCATCCGGGGCGCAGTTCTACAATGAGCAGTTCTTC.

The CDR3: CASSYSPGQGIEQYF. The DNA for the CDR3 is TGTGCCAGCAGTTACTCCCCGGGACAGGGCATCGAGCAGTACTTC. This rearrangement joins TRBV6-5 to TRBJ2-7; 9 positions match TRBD1. In germline, CDR1 is MNHEY, CDR2 SVGAGI. Losses at the gene ends were 0 bases for V and 6 bases for J; bases not matched to a gene: 6. The CDR3 length is 15 residues.

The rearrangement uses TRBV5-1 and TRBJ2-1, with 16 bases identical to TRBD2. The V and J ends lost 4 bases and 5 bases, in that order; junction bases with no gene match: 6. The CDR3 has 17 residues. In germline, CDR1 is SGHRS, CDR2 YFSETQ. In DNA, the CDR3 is TGCGCCAGCAGCCACGGGACTAGCGGGAGGGAACACAATGAGCAGTTCTTC. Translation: CASSHGTSGREHNEQFF.

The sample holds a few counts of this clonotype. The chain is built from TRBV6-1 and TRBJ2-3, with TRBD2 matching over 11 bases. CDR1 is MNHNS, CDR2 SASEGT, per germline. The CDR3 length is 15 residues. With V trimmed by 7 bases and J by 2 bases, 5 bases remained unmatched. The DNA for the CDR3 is TGTGCCAGCACGACTAGCGGGGCCAACACAGATACGCAGTATTTT. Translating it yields CASTTSGANTDTQYF.

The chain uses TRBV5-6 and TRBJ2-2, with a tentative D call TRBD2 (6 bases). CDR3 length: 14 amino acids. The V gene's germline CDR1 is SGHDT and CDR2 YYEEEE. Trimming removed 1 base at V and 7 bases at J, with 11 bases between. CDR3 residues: CASSLTLAIGELFF. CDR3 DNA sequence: TGTGCCAGCAGCTTGACTCTAGCGATCGGGGAGCTGTTTTTT.

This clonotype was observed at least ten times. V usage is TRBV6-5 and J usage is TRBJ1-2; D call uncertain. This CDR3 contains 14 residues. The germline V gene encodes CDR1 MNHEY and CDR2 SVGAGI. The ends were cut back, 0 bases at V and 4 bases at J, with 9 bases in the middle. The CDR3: CASSYSGPSYGYTF. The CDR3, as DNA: TGTGCCAGCAGTTACTCCGGACCGAGCTATGGCTACACCTTC.

CDR3 amino acids: CASSLDVFGEQYF. In DNA, the CDR3 is TGTGCCAGCAGCTTAGATGTCTTCGGCGAGCAGTACTTC. The chain carries TRBV11-2 and TRBJ2-7; D gene uncertain. CDR1 is SGHAT, CDR2 FQNNGV, per germline. This CDR3 spans 13 amino acids. Deletions cut 0 bases from V and 6 bases from J, with 9 bases between.

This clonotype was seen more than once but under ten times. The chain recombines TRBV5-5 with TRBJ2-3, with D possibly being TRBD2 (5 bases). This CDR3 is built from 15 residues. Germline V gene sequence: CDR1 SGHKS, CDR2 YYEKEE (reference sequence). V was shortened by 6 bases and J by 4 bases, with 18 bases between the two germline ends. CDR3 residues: CASTTGRTRADTQYF. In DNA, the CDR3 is TGTGCCAGCACCACTGGCCGGACTCGGGCAGATACGCAGTATTTT.

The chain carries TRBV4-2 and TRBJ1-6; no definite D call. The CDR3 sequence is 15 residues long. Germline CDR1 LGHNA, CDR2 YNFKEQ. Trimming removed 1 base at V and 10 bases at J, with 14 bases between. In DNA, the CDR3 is TGTGCCAGCAGCCAAGTTAAGGGTACCAGGTCACCCCTCCACTTT. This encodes CASSQVKGTRSPLHF.

The chain's CDR3 is CASSDRAGGTDTQYF. The CDR3 DNA follows: TGTGCCAGCAGTGACCGGGCAGGGGGAACAGATACGCAGTATTTT. The chain carries TRBV2 and TRBJ2-3; 7 positions match TRBD1. After removal of 3 bases from V and 3 bases from J, the junction contained 6 bases not matched to a gene. The germline V gene encodes CDR1 SNHLY and CDR2 FYNNEI. CDR3 length: 15 residues.

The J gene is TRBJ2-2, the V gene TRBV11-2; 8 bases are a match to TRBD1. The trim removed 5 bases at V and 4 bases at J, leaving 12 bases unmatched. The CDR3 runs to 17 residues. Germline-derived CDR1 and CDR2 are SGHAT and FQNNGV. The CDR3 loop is CASSERLDRVTTGELFF. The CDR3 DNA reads TGTGCCAGCAGCGAGCGGCTGGACAGGGTAACCACCGGGGAGCTGTTTTTT. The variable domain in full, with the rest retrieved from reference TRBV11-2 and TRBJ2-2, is EAGVAQSPRYKIIEKRQSVAFWCNPISGHATLYWYQQILGQGPKLLIQFQNNGVVDDSQLPKDRFSAERLKGVDSTLKIQPAKLEDSAVYLCASSERLDRVTTGELFFGEGSRLTVL.

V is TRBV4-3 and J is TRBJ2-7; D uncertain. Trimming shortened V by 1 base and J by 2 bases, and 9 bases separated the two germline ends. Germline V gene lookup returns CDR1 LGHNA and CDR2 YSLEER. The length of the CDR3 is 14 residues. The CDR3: CASSQGVGTYEQYF. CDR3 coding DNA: TGCGCCAGCAGCCAAGGTGTAGGAACCTACGAGCAGTACTTC.

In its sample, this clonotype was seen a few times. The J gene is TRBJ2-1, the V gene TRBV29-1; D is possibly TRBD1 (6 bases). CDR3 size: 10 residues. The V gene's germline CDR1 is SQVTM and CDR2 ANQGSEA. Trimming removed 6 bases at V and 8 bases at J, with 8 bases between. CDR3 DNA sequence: TGCAGCGTACAGGGCGATGAGCAGTTCTTC. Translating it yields CSVQGDEQFF.

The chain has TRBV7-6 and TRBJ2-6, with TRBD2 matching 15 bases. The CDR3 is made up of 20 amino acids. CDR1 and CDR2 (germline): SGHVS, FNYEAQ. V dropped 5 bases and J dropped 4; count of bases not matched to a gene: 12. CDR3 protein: CASSAGTSGGLFSGANVLTF. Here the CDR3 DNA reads TGTGCCAGCAGCGCCGGGACTAGCGGGGGGCTTTTTTCCGGGGCCAACGTCCTGACTTTC.

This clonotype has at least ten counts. The chain's CDR3 is CASSLRGIGNEQFF. Here the CDR3 DNA reads TGTGCCAGCAGTTTGAGGGGAATCGGCAATGAGCAGTTCTTC. This sequence joins TRBV12-3 or TRBV12-4 and TRBJ2-1, with D perhaps being TRBD1 or TRBD2 (5 bases each). Trimming left V 3 bases short and J 6 bases short, with 12 bases between. The CDR3 loop spans 14 amino acids.

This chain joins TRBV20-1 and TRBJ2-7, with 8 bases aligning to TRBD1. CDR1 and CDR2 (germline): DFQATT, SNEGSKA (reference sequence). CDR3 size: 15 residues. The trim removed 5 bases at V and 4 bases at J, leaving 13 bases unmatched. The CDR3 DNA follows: TGCAGTGCTCCCAACCGACAGGGGTGGGGGTACGAGCAGTACTTC. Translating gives CSAPNRQGWGYEQYF.